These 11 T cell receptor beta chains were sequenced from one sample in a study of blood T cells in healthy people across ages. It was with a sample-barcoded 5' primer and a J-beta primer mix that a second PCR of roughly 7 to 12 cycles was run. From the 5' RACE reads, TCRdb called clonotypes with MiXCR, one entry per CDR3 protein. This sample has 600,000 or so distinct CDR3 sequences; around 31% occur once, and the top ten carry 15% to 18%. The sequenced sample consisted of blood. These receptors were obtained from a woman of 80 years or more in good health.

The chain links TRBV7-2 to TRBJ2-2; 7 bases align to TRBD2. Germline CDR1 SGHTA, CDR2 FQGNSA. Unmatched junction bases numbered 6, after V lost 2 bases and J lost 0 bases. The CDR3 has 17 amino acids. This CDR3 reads CASSLYGGSSNTGELFF. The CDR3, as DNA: TGTGCCAGCAGCTTATACGGGGGGTCATCGAACACCGGGGAGCTGTTTTTT.

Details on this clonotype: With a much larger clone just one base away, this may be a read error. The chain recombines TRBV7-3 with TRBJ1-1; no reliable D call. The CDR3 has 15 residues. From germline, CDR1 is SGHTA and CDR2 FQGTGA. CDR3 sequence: CASSVTGAKNTEAFF. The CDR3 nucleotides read TGTGCCAGCAGCGTAACCGGCGCAAAGAACACTGAAGCTTTCTTT.

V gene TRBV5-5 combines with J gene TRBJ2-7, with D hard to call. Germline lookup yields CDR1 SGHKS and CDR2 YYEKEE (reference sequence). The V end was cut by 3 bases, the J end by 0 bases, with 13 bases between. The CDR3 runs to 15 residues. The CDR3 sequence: CASSSPGPRSYEQYF. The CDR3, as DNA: TGTGCCAGCAGCTCTCCGGGTCCACGCTCCTACGAGCAGTACTTC. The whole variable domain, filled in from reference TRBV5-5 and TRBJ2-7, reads DAGVTQSPTHLIKTRGQQVTLRCSPISGHKSVSWYQQVLGQGPQFIFQYYEKEERGRGNFPDRFSARQFPNYSSELNVNALLLGDSALYLCASSSPGPRSYEQYFGPGTRLTVT.

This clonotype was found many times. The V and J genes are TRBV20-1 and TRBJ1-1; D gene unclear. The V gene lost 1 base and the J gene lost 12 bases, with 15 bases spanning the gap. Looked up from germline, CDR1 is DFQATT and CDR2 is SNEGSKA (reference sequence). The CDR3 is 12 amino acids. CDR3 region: CSARVRRRETFF. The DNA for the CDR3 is TGCAGTGCTAGAGTAAGGAGAAGAGAAACTTTCTTT.

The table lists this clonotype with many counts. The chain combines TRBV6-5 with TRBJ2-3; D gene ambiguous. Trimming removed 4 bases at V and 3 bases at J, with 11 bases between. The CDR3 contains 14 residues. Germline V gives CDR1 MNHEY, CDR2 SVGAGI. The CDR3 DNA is TGTGCCAGCAGTTTGGGTCATGGTACAGATACGCAGTATTTT. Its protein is CASSLGHGTDTQYF.

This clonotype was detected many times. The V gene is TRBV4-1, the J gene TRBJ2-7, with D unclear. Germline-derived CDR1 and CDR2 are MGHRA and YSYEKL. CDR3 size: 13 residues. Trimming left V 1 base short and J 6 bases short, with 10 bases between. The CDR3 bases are TGCGCCAGCAGCCAAGGAGAGAAACGCGAGCAGTACTTC. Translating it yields CASSQGEKREQYF.

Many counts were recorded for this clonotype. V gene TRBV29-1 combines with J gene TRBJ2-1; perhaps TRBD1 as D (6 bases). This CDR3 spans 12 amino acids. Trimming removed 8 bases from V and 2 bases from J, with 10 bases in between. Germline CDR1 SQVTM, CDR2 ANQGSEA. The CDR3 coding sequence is TGCAGCTCCTGGGACACCTACAATGAGCAGTTCTTC. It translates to CSSWDTYNEQFF.

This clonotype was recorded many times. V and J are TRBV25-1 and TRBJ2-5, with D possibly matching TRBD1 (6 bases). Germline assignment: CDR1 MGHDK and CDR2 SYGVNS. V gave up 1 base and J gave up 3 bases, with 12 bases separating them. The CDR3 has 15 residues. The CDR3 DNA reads TGTGCCAGCAGTGAATCTGGACAGCTGGAAGAGACCCAGTACTTC. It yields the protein CASSESGQLEETQYF. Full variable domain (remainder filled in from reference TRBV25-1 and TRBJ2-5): EADIYQTPRYLVIGTGKKITLECSQTMGHDKMYWYQQDPGMELHLIHYSYGVNSTEKGDLSSESTVSRIRTEHFPLTLESARPSHTSQYLCASSESGQLEETQYFGPGTRLLVL.

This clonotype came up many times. CDR3 sequence reads: CSASRGLASNQPQHF. The CDR3 DNA reads as TGCAGTGCCTCGAGGGGGCTGGCGAGCAATCAGCCCCAGCATTTT. The V call is TRBV20-1, the J call TRBJ1-5, with 7 bases aligning to TRBD1. The CDR3 spans 15 residues. Germline CDR1 is DFQATT and CDR2 is SNEGSKA (reference sequence). The J segment lost 1 base and the V segment lost 6 bases, leaving 9 bases of the junction unmatched.

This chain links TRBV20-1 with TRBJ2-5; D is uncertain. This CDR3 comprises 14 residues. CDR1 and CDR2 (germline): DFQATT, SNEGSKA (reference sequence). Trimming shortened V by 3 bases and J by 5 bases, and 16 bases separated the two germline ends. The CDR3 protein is CSASGGPGLETQYF. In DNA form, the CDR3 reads TGCAGTGCTAGTGGCGGCCCTGGATTGGAGACCCAGTACTTC.

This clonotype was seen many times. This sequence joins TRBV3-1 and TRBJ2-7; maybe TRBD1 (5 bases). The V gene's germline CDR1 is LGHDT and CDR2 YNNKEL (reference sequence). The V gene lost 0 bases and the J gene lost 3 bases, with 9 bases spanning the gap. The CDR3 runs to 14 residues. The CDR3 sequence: CASSQDRTGYEQYF. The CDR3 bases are TGTGCCAGCAGCCAAGACAGAACAGGCTACGAGCAGTACTTC.